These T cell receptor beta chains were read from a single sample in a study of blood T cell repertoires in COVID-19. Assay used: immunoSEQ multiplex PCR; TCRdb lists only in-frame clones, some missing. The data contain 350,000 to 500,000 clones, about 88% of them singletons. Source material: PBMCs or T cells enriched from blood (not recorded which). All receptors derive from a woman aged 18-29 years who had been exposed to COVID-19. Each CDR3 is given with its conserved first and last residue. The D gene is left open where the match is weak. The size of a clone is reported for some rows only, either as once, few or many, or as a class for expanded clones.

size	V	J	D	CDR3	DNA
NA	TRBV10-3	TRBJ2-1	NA	CAISDGSSGYNEQFF	TGTGCCATCAGTGATGGTAGTTCAGGTTACAATGAGCAGTTCTTC
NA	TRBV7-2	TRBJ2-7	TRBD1	CASSFTGGSYEQYF	TGTGCCAGCAGCTTCACAGGGGGTTCTTACGAGCAGTACTTC
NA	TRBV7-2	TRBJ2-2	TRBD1	CASSPQGPLTGELFF	TGTGCCAGCAGCCCACAGGGGCCCCTCACCGGGGAGCTGTTTTTT
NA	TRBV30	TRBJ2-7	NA	CAWSGQLGEQYF	TGTGCCTGGTCCGGACAGCTCGGGGAGCAGTACTTC
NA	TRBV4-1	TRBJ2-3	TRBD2	CASSQGLAGGNTDTQYF	TGCGCCAGCAGCCAGGGACTAGCGGGCGGCAACACAGATACGCAGTATTTT
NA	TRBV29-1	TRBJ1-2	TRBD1	CSVWPGTAYGYTF	TGCAGCGTGTGGCCCGGGACAGCTTATGGCTACACCTTC
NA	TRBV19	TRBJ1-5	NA	CASSTYASGGNQPQHF	TGTGCCAGTAGTACATACGCCTCAGGGGGCAATCAGCCCCAGCATTTT
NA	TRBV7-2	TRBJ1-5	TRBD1	CASSPRQGVQPQHF	TGTGCCAGCAGCCCCCGACAGGGGGTCCAGCCCCAGCATTTT
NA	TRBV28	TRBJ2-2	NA	CASSGGQLSTGELFF	TGTGCCAGCAGCGGGGGGCAACTAAGCACCGGGGAGCTGTTTTTT
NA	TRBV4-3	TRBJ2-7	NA	CASSQESVPLPSAEQYF	TGCGCCAGCAGCCAAGAATCGGTCCCACTACCCTCCGCTGAGCAGTACTTC
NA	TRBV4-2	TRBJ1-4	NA	CASARLDPNEKLFF	TGTGCCAGCGCCCGTTTAGATCCCAATGAAAAACTGTTTTTT
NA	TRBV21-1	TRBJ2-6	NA	CASSTRRPVGNVLTF	TGTGCCAGCAGCACCCGGAGGCCGGTAGGCAACGTCCTGACTTTC
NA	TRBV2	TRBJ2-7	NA	CASSATQSYEQYF	TGTGCCAGCAGTGCCACACAGTCCTACGAGCAGTACTTC
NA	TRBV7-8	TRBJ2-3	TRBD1	CASSLGTRDRTDF	TGTGCCAGCAGCTTAGGTACGAGGGACAGGACGGATTTT
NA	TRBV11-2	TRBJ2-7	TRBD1	CASSLQGAHLEQYF	TGTGCCAGCAGCTTGCAGGGGGCTCACCTCGAGCAGTACTTC
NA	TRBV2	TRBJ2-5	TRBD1	CASSDRDRGGETQYF	TGTGCCAGCAGTGATCGGGACAGGGGTGGAGAGACCCAGTACTTC
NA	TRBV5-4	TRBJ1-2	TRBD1	CASSPDRDPYGYTF	TGTGCCAGCAGCCCGGACAGGGACCCCTATGGCTACACCTTC
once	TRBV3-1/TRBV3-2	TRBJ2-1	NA	CASGAGPPYNEQFF	TGTGCCAGCGGTGCGGGGCCTCCGTACAATGAGCAGTTCTTC
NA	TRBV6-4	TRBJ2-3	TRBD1	CASSPGTGADTQYF	TGTGCCAGCAGCCCCGGGACAGGGGCAGATACGCAGTATTTT
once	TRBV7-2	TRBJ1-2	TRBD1	CASSLGQLEGYTF	TGTGCCAGCAGCCTGGGACAGCTAGAGGGCTACACCTTC
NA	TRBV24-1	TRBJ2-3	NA	CATSDLDYTDTQYF	TGTGCCACCAGTGACCTGGACTACACAGATACGCAGTATTTT
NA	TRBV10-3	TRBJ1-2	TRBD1	CAISESDRVYGYTF	TGTGCCATCAGTGAGTCGGACAGGGTCTATGGCTACACCTTC
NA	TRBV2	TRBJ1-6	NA	CASSVVGQNSPLHF	TGTGCCAGCAGTGTCGTAGGACAGAATTCACCCCTCCACTTT
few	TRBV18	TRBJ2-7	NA	CASSPLRDGGYGEQYF	TGTGCCAGCTCACCTTTGCGGGACGGAGGATATGGAGAGCAGTACTTC
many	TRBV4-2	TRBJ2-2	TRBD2	CASSQAGAGGRKTGELFF	TGTGCCAGCAGCCAAGCGGGGGCGGGGGGCCGTAAGACCGGGGAGCTGTTTTTT
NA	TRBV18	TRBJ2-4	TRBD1	CASSPPPGGLAKNIQYF	TGTGCCAGCTCACCCCCCCCAGGGGGATTAGCCAAAAACATTCAGTACTTC
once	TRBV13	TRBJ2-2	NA	CASSLGFEKLFF	TGTGCCAGCAGCTTAGGTTTTGAGAAGCTGTTTTTT
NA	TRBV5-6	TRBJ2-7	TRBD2	CASSAGTSGYEQYF	TGTGCCAGCAGCGCCGGGACTAGCGGCTACGAGCAGTACTTC
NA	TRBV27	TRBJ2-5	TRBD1	CASSLSGTGLETQYF	TGTGCCAGCAGTTTAAGCGGGACAGGGCTTGAGACCCAGTACTTC
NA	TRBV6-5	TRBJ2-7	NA	CASSYMGRDKYEQYF	TGTGCCAGCAGTTACATGGGCAGGGACAAATACGAGCAGTACTTC
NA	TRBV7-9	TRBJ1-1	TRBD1	CASSLEGQGRNTEAFF	TGTGCCAGCAGCTTAGAGGGACAGGGAAGAAACACTGAAGCTTTCTTT
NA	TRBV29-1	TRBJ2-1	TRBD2	CSVAGTSGKYNEQFF	TGCAGCGTTGCCGGGACTAGCGGGAAGTACAATGAGCAGTTCTTC
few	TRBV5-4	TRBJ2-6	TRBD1	CASSLVAGGSGANVLTF	TGTGCCAGCAGCTTGGTGGCAGGGGGTTCTGGGGCCAACGTCCTGACTTTC
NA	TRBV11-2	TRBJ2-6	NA	CASSPIPSTRFSGANVLTF	TGTGCCAGCAGCCCAATCCCCTCGACTCGGTTCTCTGGGGCCAACGTCCTGACTTTC
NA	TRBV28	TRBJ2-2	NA	CASQKNTGELFF	TGTGCCAGCCAGAAGAACACCGGGGAGCTGTTTTTT
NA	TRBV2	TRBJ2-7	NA	CASSDPEGAWEQYF	TGTGCCAGCAGTGATCCGGAAGGGGCATGGGAGCAGTACTTC
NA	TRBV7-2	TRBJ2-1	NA	CASSLQGPPQFF	TGTGCCAGCAGCCTACAGGGCCCCCCACAGTTCTTC
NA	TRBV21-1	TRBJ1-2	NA	CASSTKEDTSIFYGYTF	TGTGCCAGCAGCACTAAAGAGGACACGTCGATTTTCTATGGCTACACCTTC
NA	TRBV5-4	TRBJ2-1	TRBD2	CASSLLAGAYNEQFF	TGTGCCAGCAGCCTACTAGCGGGAGCGTACAATGAGCAGTTCTTC
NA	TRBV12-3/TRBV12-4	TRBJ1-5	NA	CASSLGEGQPQHF	TGTGCCAGCAGTTTGGGGGAGGGGCAGCCCCAGCATTTT
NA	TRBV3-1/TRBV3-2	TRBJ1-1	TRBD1	CASSPHYRGHSTEAFF	TGTGCCAGCAGCCCCCACTACAGGGGGCACAGCACTGAAGCTTTCTTT
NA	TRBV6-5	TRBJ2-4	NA	CASRGSLEDIQYF	TGTGCCAGCAGAGGATCCCTGGAGGACATTCAGTACTTC
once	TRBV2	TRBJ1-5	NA	CASSEQLYSNQPQHF	TGTGCCAGCAGTGAGCAGTTATATAGCAATCAGCCCCAGCATTTT
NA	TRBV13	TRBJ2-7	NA	CASSFSQGVHEQYF	TGTGCCAGCAGCTTTAGCCAGGGCGTCCACGAGCAGTACTTC
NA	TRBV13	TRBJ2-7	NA	CASSYSTDEEDEQYF	TGTGCCAGCAGTTACTCAACCGACGAGGAAGACGAGCAGTACTTC
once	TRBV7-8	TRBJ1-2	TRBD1	CASSLGQANYGYTF	TGTGCCAGCAGCTTGGGACAGGCTAACTATGGCTACACCTTC
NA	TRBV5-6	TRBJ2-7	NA	CASSLGTQGIEYF	TGTGCCAGCAGCTTGGGGACACAGGGAATTGAGTACTTC
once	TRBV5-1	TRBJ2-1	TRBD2	CASSLGPGTSGNNEQFF	TGCGCCAGCAGCTTAGGCCCCGGGACTAGCGGCAACAATGAGCAGTTCTTC